These T cell receptor beta chains were read from a single sample in a study of blood T cells in healthy people across ages. One entry per CDR3 protein, called by TCRdb with MiXCR from the 5' RACE reads. The sample carries hundreds of thousands of distinct CDR3 sequences, more than 40% recorded once. The sequenced material came from blood. These receptors were taken from a woman aged 55-70 years in good health. CDR3s include the opening cysteine and the closing phenylalanine or tryptophan. D genes are given only for firm matches. Only part of the rows carry a size: once, few, many, or a class if the clone is expanded.

clone size: -
D gene: TRBD2
J gene: TRBJ2-1
V gene: TRBV6-9
CDR3 length: 13
CDR3 DNA: TGTGCCACCGCCGGGACTAAGACCTACGAGCAGTTCTTC
CDR3 protein: CATAGTKTYEQFF

clone size: -
D gene: TRBD2
J gene: TRBJ2-1
V gene: TRBV4-3
CDR3 length: 16
CDR3 DNA: TGCGCCAGCAGCCCGGGACTAGCGGGCTCCTACAATGAGCAGTTCTTC
CDR3 protein: CASSPGLAGSYNEQFF

clone size: -
D gene: TRBD2
J gene: TRBJ2-3
V gene: TRBV7-2
CDR3 length: 18
CDR3 DNA: TGTGCCAGCAGCTTAGAGGGCACTAGCGGGACTCGCCCAGATACGCAGTATTTT
CDR3 protein: CASSLEGTSGTRPDTQYF

clone size: -
D gene: TRBD1
J gene: TRBJ2-2
V gene: TRBV30
CDR3 length: 14
CDR3 DNA: TGTGCCGGTGACAGGGGGCGACGTACCGGGGAGCTGTTTTTT
CDR3 protein: CAGDRGRRTGELFF

clone size: -
D gene: TRBD1
J gene: TRBJ1-1
V gene: TRBV5-1
CDR3 length: 14
CDR3 DNA: TGCGCCAGCAACGCACAGGGGGCGCTGACTGAAGCTTTCTTT
CDR3 protein: CASNAQGALTEAFF

clone size: few
D gene: -
J gene: TRBJ2-7
V gene: TRBV7-3
CDR3 length: 14
CDR3 DNA: TGTGCCAGCAGCTCCGGGGGACACTCCTACGAGCAGTACTTC
CDR3 protein: CASSSGGHSYEQYF

clone size: -
D gene: -
J gene: TRBJ1-1
V gene: TRBV23-1
CDR3 length: 20
CDR3 DNA: TGCGCCAGCAGTCAACGCAAGACCTTTGTGGGGGCCTCTATGAACACTGAAGCTTTCTTT
CDR3 protein: CASSQRKTFVGASMNTEAFF

clone size: -
D gene: -
J gene: TRBJ2-7
V gene: TRBV24-1
CDR3 length: 13
CDR3 DNA: TGTGCCACCAGTGAGGGGGGGCGCTACGAGCAGTACTTC
CDR3 protein: CATSEGGRYEQYF

clone size: many
D gene: TRBD1
J gene: TRBJ1-2
V gene: TRBV20-1
CDR3 length: 14
CDR3 DNA: TGCAGTGCTCAACCCTCGGACAGGGTGCGAGGCTACACCTTC
CDR3 protein: CSAQPSDRVRGYTF

clone size: -
D gene: TRBD2
J gene: TRBJ2-7
V gene: TRBV27
CDR3 length: 15
CDR3 DNA: TGTGCCAGCAGTCCACTCACTAGCGGATCCTACGAGCAGTACTTC
CDR3 protein: CASSPLTSGSYEQYF

clone size: -
D gene: -
J gene: TRBJ2-1
V gene: TRBV2
CDR3 length: 13
CDR3 DNA: TGTGCCAGCAGCCTAGGGACCCGCGGTGAGCAGTTCTTC
CDR3 protein: CASSLGTRGEQFF

clone size: -
D gene: -
J gene: TRBJ2-3
V gene: TRBV7-2
CDR3 length: 15
CDR3 DNA: TGTGCCAGCAGCCGGGGCGGGGCCCCTCGAGATACGCAGTATTTT
CDR3 protein: CASSRGGAPRDTQYF

clone size: -
D gene: -
J gene: TRBJ2-5
V gene: TRBV14
CDR3 length: 14
CDR3 DNA: TGTGCCAGCAGCCCACTCGAAGGGAGAGAGACCCAGTACTTC
CDR3 protein: CASSPLEGRETQYF

clone size: -
D gene: TRBD2
J gene: TRBJ2-3
V gene: TRBV6-2/TRBV6-3
CDR3 length: 15
CDR3 DNA: TGTGCCAGCAGCAGAAGCGGGAGGGCAGCAGATACGCAGTATTTT
CDR3 protein: CASSRSGRAADTQYF

clone size: few
D gene: -
J gene: TRBJ1-2
V gene: TRBV6-1
CDR3 length: 12
CDR3 DNA: TGTGCCAGCAGTGCCTCAGGGATCGGCTACACCTTC
CDR3 protein: CASSASGIGYTF

clone size: once
D gene: -
J gene: TRBJ2-7
V gene: TRBV12-3/TRBV12-4
CDR3 length: 13
CDR3 DNA: TGTGCCAGCAGCCGCCTCCCGGCCCCCGAGCAGTACTTC
CDR3 protein: CASSRLPAPEQYF

clone size: -
D gene: TRBD2
J gene: TRBJ2-7
V gene: TRBV20-1
CDR3 length: 13
CDR3 DNA: TGCAGTGCTCTTAGCGGGCGCTCCTACGAGCAGTACTTC
CDR3 protein: CSALSGRSYEQYF

clone size: -
D gene: TRBD2
J gene: TRBJ2-1
V gene: TRBV27
CDR3 length: 15
CDR3 DNA: TGTGCCAGCACCACGGCTAGCGGGACCTACAATGAGCAGTTCTTC
CDR3 protein: CASTTASGTYNEQFF

clone size: -
D gene: TRBD1
J gene: TRBJ2-7
V gene: TRBV20-1
CDR3 length: 15
CDR3 DNA: TGCAGTGCTGCTATACAGGGGGCTACCCCTTACGAGCAGTACTTC
CDR3 protein: CSAAIQGATPYEQYF

clone size: -
D gene: TRBD2
J gene: TRBJ2-1
V gene: TRBV20-1
CDR3 length: 16
CDR3 DNA: TGCAGTGCTAGCCCCCTTAGGGGCGGGAGGGCCGGGGAGCAGTTCTTC
CDR3 protein: CSASPLRGGRAGEQFF

clone size: -
D gene: TRBD2
J gene: TRBJ2-1
V gene: TRBV12-3/TRBV12-4
CDR3 length: 16
CDR3 DNA: TGTGCCAGCACTCCCCAGCCAGCGGGGTACCAAGAGACCCAGTTCTTC
CDR3 protein: CASTPQPAGYQETQFF

clone size: few
D gene: -
J gene: TRBJ1-1
V gene: TRBV5-1
CDR3 length: 13
CDR3 DNA: TGCGCCAGCAGCGGGGACGGCAACACTGAAGCTTTCTTT
CDR3 protein: CASSGDGNTEAFF

clone size: -
D gene: -
J gene: TRBJ1-1
V gene: TRBV29-1
CDR3 length: 13
CDR3 DNA: TGCAGCGTTGATAAAGGGATGAACACTGAAGCTTTCTTT
CDR3 protein: CSVDKGMNTEAFF

clone size: -
D gene: TRBD1
J gene: TRBJ2-1
V gene: TRBV29-1
CDR3 length: 15
CDR3 DNA: TGCAGCGTTGAAGATTCGACAGGGAATACCCATGAGCAGTTCTTC
CDR3 protein: CSVEDSTGNTHEQFF

clone size: few
D gene: TRBD1
J gene: TRBJ2-7
V gene: TRBV7-9
CDR3 length: 11
CDR3 DNA: TGTGCCAGCAGCTTCGGACAGGTGCAGTACTTC
CDR3 protein: CASSFGQVQYF

clone size: few
D gene: -
J gene: TRBJ2-5
V gene: TRBV5-1
CDR3 length: 15
CDR3 DNA: TGCGCCAGCAGCGGGACCGGGACAAGCAGGGAGACCCAGTACTTC
CDR3 protein: CASSGTGTSRETQYF

clone size: -
D gene: -
J gene: TRBJ2-3
V gene: TRBV9
CDR3 length: 13
CDR3 DNA: TGTGCCAGCAGCGTACAGCTCTCAGATACGCAGTATTTT
CDR3 protein: CASSVQLSDTQYF

clone size: -
D gene: -
J gene: TRBJ1-1
V gene: TRBV18
CDR3 length: 13
CDR3 DNA: TGTGCCAGCACCCCAGAGCGGAGCACTGAAGCTTTCTTT
CDR3 protein: CASTPERSTEAFF

clone size: few
D gene: -
J gene: TRBJ2-5
V gene: TRBV7-2
CDR3 length: 13
CDR3 DNA: TGTGCCAGCAGCTCAAAAGGGGCCTCAGGGCAGTACTTC
CDR3 protein: CASSSKGASGQYF

clone size: -
D gene: -
J gene: TRBJ2-1
V gene: TRBV2
CDR3 length: 13
CDR3 DNA: TGTGCCAGCAGTGACCAAGGGAACAATGAGCAGTTCTTC
CDR3 protein: CASSDQGNNEQFF

clone size: -
D gene: -
J gene: TRBJ2-7
V gene: TRBV7-9
CDR3 length: 15
CDR3 DNA: TGCGCCAGCAGCTTGAGAAGAGGAGTAACCTACGAGCAGTACTTC
CDR3 protein: CASSLRRGVTYEQYF

clone size: few
D gene: TRBD2
J gene: TRBJ2-7
V gene: TRBV6-2/TRBV6-3
CDR3 length: 18
CDR3 DNA: TGTGCCAGCAGTTACTCCGTTCGGACTAGCGGGAGCTCCTACGAGCAGTACTTC
CDR3 protein: CASSYSVRTSGSSYEQYF

clone size: few
D gene: -
J gene: TRBJ2-7
V gene: TRBV7-3
CDR3 length: 14
CDR3 DNA: TGTGCCAGCAGCAGCCCAACGAGGACCTACGAGCAGTACTTC
CDR3 protein: CASSSPTRTYEQYF

clone size: -
D gene: -
J gene: TRBJ2-1
V gene: TRBV6-5
CDR3 length: 15
CDR3 DNA: TGTGCCAGCAGTCCCGCAGGGTTACGCTACAATGAGCAGTTCTTC
CDR3 protein: CASSPAGLRYNEQFF

clone size: -
D gene: -
J gene: TRBJ1-1
V gene: TRBV29-1
CDR3 length: 13
CDR3 DNA: TGCAGCGTTGAGAGGTCAATGGCAGAGGAAGCTTTCTTT
CDR3 protein: CSVERSMAEEAFF

clone size: -
D gene: TRBD1
J gene: TRBJ1-5
V gene: TRBV7-2
CDR3 length: 17
CDR3 DNA: TGTGCCAGCAGCTCACACCGGGACAGCTTCGCAGGTCAGCCCCAGCATTTT
CDR3 protein: CASSSHRDSFAGQPQHF

clone size: few
D gene: -
J gene: TRBJ2-1
V gene: TRBV30
CDR3 length: 14
CDR3 DNA: TGTGCCGGTTCAGGACTCACCCAAAACAATGAGCAGTTCTTC
CDR3 protein: CAGSGLTQNNEQFF

clone size: few
D gene: -
J gene: TRBJ2-1
V gene: TRBV10-3
CDR3 length: 13
CDR3 DNA: TGTGCCATCAGTGGAGGGCCAAGGGATGAGCAGTTCTTC
CDR3 protein: CAISGGPRDEQFF

clone size: -
D gene: TRBD2
J gene: TRBJ2-1
V gene: TRBV6-5
CDR3 length: 15
CDR3 DNA: TGTGCCAGCAGTAACCCGGCTAGCGGGGGGACTGAGCAGTTCTTC
CDR3 protein: CASSNPASGGTEQFF

clone size: -
D gene: -
J gene: TRBJ2-3
V gene: TRBV12-3/TRBV12-4
CDR3 length: 13
CDR3 DNA: TGTGCCAGCAGAAAGAGTCCGACAGATACGCAGTATTTT
CDR3 protein: CASRKSPTDTQYF

clone size: -
D gene: TRBD2
J gene: TRBJ2-1
V gene: TRBV7-9
CDR3 length: 15
CDR3 DNA: TGTGCCAGCAGCTCGCTAGCGGGAGGTCAGGGTGAGCAGTTCTTC
CDR3 protein: CASSSLAGGQGEQFF

clone size: few
D gene: -
J gene: TRBJ2-3
V gene: TRBV7-2
CDR3 length: 14
CDR3 DNA: TGTGCCAGCAGCTTTCGGATATTCACAGATACGCAGTATTTT
CDR3 protein: CASSFRIFTDTQYF

clone size: -
D gene: -
J gene: TRBJ1-5
V gene: TRBV2
CDR3 length: 12
CDR3 DNA: TGTGCCAGCAATCGACTAGGGAAGCCCCAGCATTTT
CDR3 protein: CASNRLGKPQHF

clone size: few
D gene: -
J gene: TRBJ2-3
V gene: TRBV6-2/TRBV6-3
CDR3 length: 13
CDR3 DNA: TGTGCCAGCCACAGGGATTTTGCAGATACGCAGTATTTT
CDR3 protein: CASHRDFADTQYF

clone size: -
D gene: -
J gene: TRBJ2-7
V gene: TRBV9
CDR3 length: 15
CDR3 DNA: TGCGCCAGCAGCGTAGTGGTCGGCGGGACGTATGAGCAGTACTTC
CDR3 protein: CASSVVVGGTYEQYF